These T cell receptor beta chains were read from a single sample in a study of OX40 agonist ivuxolimab in advanced cancers. The table came from immunoSEQ multiplex PCR; TCRdb's copy has only in-frame clones and leaves some out. The sample gives about 89,000 clones, approximately 90% of which show up once; less than 0.75% is in the top ten. The source was CD4+ or CD8+ T cells sorted from blood, collected in a trial of the OX40 agonist ivuxolimab. These TCRs come from an adult with an advanced solid tumor such as melanoma, head and neck, liver or kidney cancer. Each CDR3 is given with its conserved first and last residue. Each record gives: V gene, D gene, clone size, J gene, CDR3 DNA, CDR3 protein. D genes are given only for firm matches. Size tells how often a clone was seen (once, few, many) or the class of an expanded clone, and some rows leave it out.

V: TRBV9
D: NA
size: NA
J: TRBJ2-1
DNA: TGTGCCAGCAGCCCCCAGCTCACCAGCTCCTACAATGAGCAGTTCTTC
CDR3: CASSPQLTSSYNEQFF

V: TRBV5-1
D: NA
size: NA
J: TRBJ1-6
DNA: TGCGCCAGCAGCTTGGACAGTCAAAATAATTCACCCCTCCACTTT
CDR3: CASSLDSQNNSPLHF

V: TRBV29-1
D: NA
size: NA
J: TRBJ2-3
DNA: TGCAGCATGTCGACAGGCACAGATACGCAGTATTTT
CDR3: CSMSTGTDTQYF

V: TRBV6-5
D: TRBD1
size: NA
J: TRBJ1-1
DNA: TGTGCCAGCAGTTACGTACAGGGGGGTACTGAAGCTTTCTTT
CDR3: CASSYVQGGTEAFF

V: TRBV19
D: NA
size: NA
J: TRBJ1-2
DNA: TGTGCCAGTACCCCCACCCAGGGGACCTATGGCTACACCTTC
CDR3: CASTPTQGTYGYTF

V: TRBV9
D: NA
size: NA
J: TRBJ2-2
DNA: TGTGCCAGCAGCATCGGGGTTTCTGAGACCGGGGAGCTGTTTTTT
CDR3: CASSIGVSETGELFF

V: TRBV5-1
D: TRBD2
size: once
J: TRBJ2-7
DNA: TGCGCCAGCACCCGCAAACTTCTCCTAGCGGGAGAATCCTACGAGCAGTACTTC
CDR3: CASTRKLLLAGESYEQYF

V: TRBV12-2
D: NA
size: NA
J: TRBJ2-7
DNA: TGTGCAAGTCGCTATATGGGAGGCGACTCCTGGAGGGAGCAGTACTTC
CDR3: CASRYMGGDSWREQYF

V: TRBV9
D: NA
size: NA
J: TRBJ2-2
DNA: TGTGCCAGCAGCCCTCCTTCTGCCGGGACCAACACCGGAGAGCTGTTTTTT
CDR3: CASSPPSAGTNTGELFF

V: TRBV19
D: NA
size: few
J: TRBJ1-5
DNA: TGTGCCAGTATATGGAATCAGCCCCAGCATTTT
CDR3: CASIWNQPQHF

V: TRBV6-1
D: NA
size: NA
J: TRBJ1-5
DNA: TGTGCCAGCAGTGTCCTCCCGGGGGTGAGCAATCAGCCCCAGCATTTT
CDR3: CASSVLPGVSNQPQHF

V: TRBV15
D: TRBD1
size: NA
J: TRBJ1-2
DNA: TGTGCCACCAGCAGAGAGGGGACAGGGAACTATGGCTACACCTTC
CDR3: CATSREGTGNYGYTF

V: TRBV20-1
D: NA
size: NA
J: TRBJ1-1
DNA: TGCAGTGGCCCCCAGTTAGGAGAAGCTTTCTTT
CDR3: CSGPQLGEAFF

V: TRBV4-1
D: TRBD1
size: NA
J: TRBJ2-7
DNA: TGCGCCAGCAGCCAAGGGACAGGGGGCTTAGAGCAGTACTTC
CDR3: CASSQGTGGLEQYF